The following is a T cell receptor (beta chain) sequence with its context. The table lists this clone with a few counts. No cognate antigen has been identified for it. The sample holds no much larger clone one base away, and base qualities are not on file. TCRbeta CDR3 regions were amplified from genomic DNA by means of the immunoSEQ Assay, a bias-controlled multiplex PCR. The source study handled its data this way. Within the assay, amplification of reference gene primers was used to estimate how many nucleated cells each sample contained. Sequence reads were collapsed and filtered to measure the absolute abundance of every unique TCRbeta CDR3 rearrangement. For each sample, productive Simpson clonality was calculated by taking the square root of Simpson's diversity index across productive rearrangements. The clones in this table, taken by TCRdb from immuneACCESS, are in-frame only. Not every clone is retained; where verified, under half of the shortfall comes from an unresolved V gene, and the cause of the rest is unknown. V, J and clone size are those of that table, while D and trimming were read from the DNA. This sample lists 110,000 or so clones; 70% to 80% were detected once. About 6.6% of the sample belongs to the ten largest clones.

The data stem from a study of blood T cell repertoires in COVID-19 (dated by TCRdb to the early 2020s). About the study as a whole: Collaborator samples came from the United States, Italy and Spain and covered acute and convalescent phases of COVID-19. The repertoires were released in a freely available public database intended as a resource for research on the immune response to SARS-CoV-2. The dataset comprised deeply sampled blood TCRbeta repertoires from subjects exposed to, actively infected with, or recovered from COVID-19. A de-identified subject ID, COVID-19 status, age in years and sex were almost always included in the sample metadata. The material from the prospective study consisted of cDNA or gDNA derived from T cells, B-cell-depleted T cells, or PBMCs. The samples were drawn from two sources: the first 160 participants of the ongoing ImmuneRACE study, and 1,200 or so subjects contributed by 6 global collaborators. Where HLA class I and class II types were available, the types were taken from metadata supplied by the sample provider, not from assay-based typing. General findings and caveats noted by the study authors: How much clinical and demographic metadata was included differed by source and by participant, and the metadata was provided uncurated.

Each collaborating institution followed its own protocols to collect whole blood in K2EDTA tubes. Collaborator samples were shipped for TCRbeta analysis as frozen whole blood, isolated PBMCs, or DNA extracted from either sample type. The sample comprised peripheral blood. This TCR came from a man aged 70-80 years with acute or convalescent COVID-19.

The CDR3 protein: CASRPQGLSYEQYF. The DNA is as follows: TGTGCCAGCCGCCCGCAGGGGCTCTCCTACGAGCAGTACTTC. This chain is built from TRBV28 and TRBJ2-7, and possibly TRBD1, on 6 matching bases. CDR1 and CDR2 (MDHEN, SYDVKM) derive from the germline V gene. Trimming removed 8 bases from V and 0 bases from J, leaving 14 bases between the germline ends. The CDR3 starts with the cysteine, ends with the phenylalanine, and has 14 residues. Of all the DNA, just the CDR3 is kept, 42 bases in frame from base 1.